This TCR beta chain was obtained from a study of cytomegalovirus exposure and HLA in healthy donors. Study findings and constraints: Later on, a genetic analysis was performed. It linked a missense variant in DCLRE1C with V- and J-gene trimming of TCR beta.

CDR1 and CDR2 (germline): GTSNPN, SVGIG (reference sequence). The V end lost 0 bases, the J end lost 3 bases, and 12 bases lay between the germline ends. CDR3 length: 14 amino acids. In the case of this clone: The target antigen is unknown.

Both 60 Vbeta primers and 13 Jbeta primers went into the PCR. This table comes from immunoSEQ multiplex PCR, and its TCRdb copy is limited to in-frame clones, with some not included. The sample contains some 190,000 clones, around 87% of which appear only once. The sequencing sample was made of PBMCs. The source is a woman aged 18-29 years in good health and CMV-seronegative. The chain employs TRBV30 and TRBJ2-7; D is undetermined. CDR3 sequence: CAWSVLGPNYEQYF. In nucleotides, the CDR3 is TGTGCCTGGAGTGTACTTGGGCCGAACTACGAGCAGTACTTC.